The 22 T cell receptor beta chains reported below all come from one sample, sequenced in a study of blood T cell repertoires in COVID-19. Sequencing used immunoSEQ multiplex PCR; TCRdb keeps in-frame clones, though not all of them. Altogether some 180,000 clones are present, roughly 90% being singletons, with the ten largest covering 0.5% to 0.65%. The specimen sequenced was peripheral blood. The receptor source for this set is a man aged 45-65 years with acute or convalescent COVID-19.

This chain uses TRBV7-2 with TRBJ2-2; TRBD2 is a possible D gene (6 bases). Germline-derived CDR1 and CDR2 are SGHTA and FQGNSA. This CDR3 comprises 17 residues. V was trimmed by 5 bases and J by 6 bases, leaving 22 bases between them. The DNA for the CDR3 is TGTGCCAGCAGCCTAATCCGGTCGGGACTGCGGGCCGGGGAGCTGTTTTTT. This encodes CASSLIRSGLRAGELFF. Full variable domain (missing parts from reference TRBV7-2 and TRBJ2-2): GAGVSQSPSNKVTEKGKDVELRCDPISGHTALYWYRQSLGQGLEFLIYFQGNSAPDKSGLPSDRFSAERTGGSVSTLTIQRTQQEDSAVYLCASSLIRSGLRAGELFFGEGSRLTVL.

The chain is built from TRBV5-1 and TRBJ2-5; 7 bases are a match to TRBD1. V shed 4 bases and J 3 bases; nucleotides not matched to a gene: 3. This CDR3 has 13 amino acids. Germline V gives CDR1 SGHRS, CDR2 YFSETQ. CDR3 residues: CASSRDSKETQYF. The CDR3 region has the DNA TGCGCCAGCAGCAGGGACAGTAAAGAGACCCAGTACTTC.

The chain is built from TRBV12-3 or TRBV12-4 and TRBJ1-2; 9 positions match TRBD1. The V segment lost 6 bases and the J segment 11 bases; nucleotides outside the gene matches: 10. This CDR3 is built from 13 residues. CDR3 bases: TGTGCCAGCAGCTCCAGGGGACAGGGAGCTTACACCTTC. It codes for CASSSRGQGAYTF.

The chain combines TRBV15 with TRBJ1-3, with D uncertain. CDR1 and CDR2 (germline): LNHNV, YYDKDF (reference sequence). V was shortened by 0 bases and J by 0 bases, with 9 bases between the two germline ends. The CDR3 covers 16 residues. The CDR3 sequence is CATSRDLDHSGNTIYF. The CDR3 DNA is TGTGCCACCAGCAGAGATTTAGATCACTCTGGAAACACCATATATTTT. Combining the CDR3 with reference TRBV15 and TRBJ1-3 gives the whole variable domain DAMVIQNPRYQVTQFGKPVTLSCSQTLNHNVMYWYQQKSSQAPKLLFHYYDKDFNNEADTPDNFQSRRPNTSFCFLDIRSPGLGDTAMYLCATSRDLDHSGNTIYFGEGSWLTVV.

Regarding this clone: This CDR3 is also generated by other DNA sequences in the sample. V and J are TRBV20-1 and TRBJ2-7; the D is unclear. This CDR3 comprises 11 residues. V lost 4 bases and J lost 5, with 9 bases in between. Germline V CDR1 and CDR2: DFQATT, SNEGSKA (reference sequence). CDR3 sequence (DNA): TGCAGTGCTACTAGTGGCCACGAGCAGTACTTC. Amino acid sequence: CSATSGHEQYF.

The rearrangement links TRBV9 to TRBJ2-7, with TRBD2 identical over 14 bases. Germline V gene lookup returns CDR1 SGDLS and CDR2 YYNGEE. There are 18 residues in the CDR3. V dropped 7 bases and J dropped 0; count of bases not matched to a gene: 12. CDR3 DNA: TGTGCCAGCGACGGACTAGCGGGAGGCAAACTGCGCTCCTACGAGCAGTACTTC. Translation gives CASDGLAGGKLRSYEQYF.

This rearrangement joins TRBV9 to TRBJ1-1; 7 bases are a match to TRBD1. CDR1 and CDR2 from the germline V gene are SGDLS and YYNGEE. The V segment lost 4 bases and the J segment 2 bases; nucleotides outside the gene matches: 11. The CDR3 spans 16 residues. CDR3 region: CASSPQGQLLNTEAFF. The CDR3, as DNA: TGTGCCAGCAGCCCCCAGGGACAGCTACTTAACACTGAAGCTTTCTTT. Drawing the rest from reference TRBV9 and TRBJ1-1, the complete variable domain is DSGVTQTPKHLITATGQRVTLRCSPRSGDLSVYWYQQSLDQGLQFLIQYYNGEERAKGNILERFSAQQFPDLHSELNLSSLELGDSALYFCASSPQGQLLNTEAFFGQGTRLTVV.

The chain has TRBV18 and TRBJ2-3, with 11 bases aligning to TRBD2. Germline CDR1 is KGHSH and CDR2 is LQKENI. This CDR3 is 14 amino acids long. J gave up 1 base and V 8 bases, and 2 bases lay outside the gene matches. CDR3 residues: CASELAGGTDTQYF. The CDR3 nucleotides read TGTGCCAGCGAACTAGCGGGGGGCACAGATACGCAGTATTTT.

The table lists this clone with a count of one. The rearrangement uses TRBV9 and TRBJ2-5; 9 bases agree with TRBD1. This CDR3 contains 15 residues. V dropped 3 bases and J dropped 2; count of bases not matched to a gene: 5. Per the germline V gene, CDR1 is SGDLS and CDR2 is YYNGEE. The CDR3 spells CASSARDREQETQYF. CDR3 DNA: TGTGCCAGCAGCGCCCGGGACAGGGAACAAGAGACCCAGTACTTC.

This sequence joins TRBV9 and TRBJ2-3; TRBD2 is a possible D gene (7 bases). The length of the CDR3 is 15 residues. Per the germline V gene, CDR1 is SGDLS and CDR2 is YYNGEE. Trimming removed 4 bases at V and 1 base at J, with 13 bases between. The CDR3 reads CASSTNGGRTDTQYF. The CDR3, as DNA: TGTGCCAGCAGCACCAACGGGGGGCGCACAGATACGCAGTATTTT.

The V call is TRBV12-5, the J call TRBJ2-3; the D is unclear. The CDR3 loop spans 13 amino acids. V lost 1 base to trimming and J lost 4 bases, with 6 bases between them. Germline loops: CDR1 LGHNT, CDR2 FRNRAP. This chain's CDR3 is CASGLGLADTQYF. The DNA for the CDR3 is TGTGCTAGTGGTTTGGGACTTGCAGATACGCAGTATTTT.

This chain joins TRBV3-1 (or the pseudogene TRBV3-2) and TRBJ2-3; possible D gene TRBD2, 6 bases. V lost 3 bases and J lost 2, with 12 bases in between. Germline CDR1 and CDR2: LGHDT and YNNKEL (reference sequence). This CDR3 is built from 15 residues. In nucleotides, the CDR3 is TGTGCCAGCAGCCAGGAGGGCAGACCCACAGATACGCAGTATTTT. It translates to CASSQEGRPTDTQYF.

V is TRBV6-5 and J is TRBJ1-1; D uncertain. The CDR3 totals 16 residues. The V gene lost 1 base and the J gene lost 3 bases, with 15 bases spanning the gap. Per the germline V gene, CDR1 is MNHEY and CDR2 is SVGAGI. In DNA form, the CDR3 reads TGTGCCAGCAGTTACTTCGGCGGCACCTTGGACACTGAAGCTTTCTTT. Amino acids: CASSYFGGTLDTEAFF.

The rearrangement links TRBV28 to TRBJ2-3, with 13 bases that match TRBD2. The CDR3 extends over 17 amino acids. V lost 7 bases and J lost 3; bases outside the gene matches: 10. Germline loops: CDR1 MDHEN, CDR2 SYDVKM. CDR3 loop: CASTPLGLAGTTDTQYF. CDR3 bases: TGTGCCAGCACTCCACTGGGACTAGCGGGAACAACAGATACGCAGTATTTT.

This clone was found once. The chain uses TRBV7-9 and TRBJ2-2, with 11 positions matching TRBD1. The CDR3 loop spans 16 amino acids. Trimming at V came to 2 bases and at J to 6 bases, leaving 5 bases not matched to a gene. CDR1 and CDR2 from the germline V gene are SEHNR and FQNEAQ (reference sequence). This CDR3 is CASSLFRTGGPGELFF. The CDR3 DNA reads as TGTGCCAGCAGCTTATTCAGGACAGGGGGCCCCGGGGAGCTGTTTTTT.

The CDR3 protein is CASSQTGTSGGSPDTQYF. The CDR3 DNA reads as TGTGCCAGCAGTCAAACCGGGACTAGCGGGGGGTCTCCAGATACGCAGTATTTT. This chain uses TRBV6-2 or TRBV6-3 with TRBJ2-3; the match to TRBD2 covers 15 bases. The CDR3 length is 18 residues. V was clipped by 5 bases and J by 4 bases; unmatched bases: 10. The V gene's germline CDR1 is MNHEY and CDR2 SVGEGT.

The chain employs TRBV10-3 and TRBJ2-3, with a weak D call TRBD2 (5 bases). CDR1 ENHRY and CDR2 SYGVKD come from the germline V gene. This CDR3 comprises 14 residues. Trimming stripped 2 bases from V and 6 bases from J, with 12 bases between. The CDR3 protein is CAISERGPGDTQYF. The DNA for the CDR3 is TGTGCCATCAGTGAGCGGGGTCCCGGGGATACGCAGTATTTT.

This clone was observed a single time. The rearrangement links TRBV18 to TRBJ2-1; 11 bases are shared with TRBD2. The V gene end was trimmed by 4 bases and the J gene end by 7 bases; junction bases not matched to a gene: 6. Germline V CDR1 and CDR2: KGHSH, LQKENI. CDR3 size: 15 residues. Here the CDR3 reads CASSRGTSGGNEQFF. The CDR3 DNA reads as TGTGCCAGCTCACGAGGGACTAGCGGAGGTAATGAGCAGTTCTTC.

The chain is built from TRBV27 and TRBJ2-1, with TRBD1 matching 9 bases. This CDR3 has 17 amino acids. The germline gives CDR1 MNHEY, CDR2 SMNVEV (reference sequence). The V gene end was trimmed by 6 bases and the J gene end by 2 bases; junction bases not matched to a gene: 11. CDR3 region: CASRGGYGTGTYNEQFF. The CDR3 DNA is TGTGCCAGCAGGGGAGGATACGGGACAGGGACCTACAATGAGCAGTTCTTC.

This chain uses TRBV9 with TRBJ1-2, with 8 bases identical to TRBD1. CDR3 length: 19 residues. Per germline, CDR1 SGDLS and CDR2 YYNGEE. Trimming took 0 bases from V and 1 from J; bases not matched to a gene: 14. CDR3: CASSVGILGRTGLNYGYTF. The CDR3 DNA is TGTGCCAGCAGCGTAGGAATCCTAGGCAGGACAGGGCTTAACTATGGCTACACCTTC.

The V gene is TRBV28, the J gene TRBJ1-1, with 11 bases lining up with TRBD1. Germline CDR1 reads MDHEN; CDR2 reads SYDVKM. The CDR3 is 15 amino acids. The trim removed 5 bases at V and 10 bases at J, leaving 12 bases unmatched. The CDR3 sequence is CASSKAGTGGKVAFF. CDR3 in DNA: TGTGCCAGCAGTAAAGCCGGGACAGGGGGTAAGGTAGCTTTCTTT.

This chain links TRBV2 with TRBJ1-5, with a weak D call TRBD1 (5 bases). The CDR3 runs to 14 residues. The ends were cut back, 5 bases at V and 2 bases at J, with 10 bases in the middle. Germline-derived CDR1 and CDR2 are SNHLY and FYNNEI. This CDR3 is CASSLGRGNQPQHF. In DNA form, the CDR3 reads TGTGCCAGCAGTTTAGGCAGGGGCAATCAGCCCCAGCATTTT.